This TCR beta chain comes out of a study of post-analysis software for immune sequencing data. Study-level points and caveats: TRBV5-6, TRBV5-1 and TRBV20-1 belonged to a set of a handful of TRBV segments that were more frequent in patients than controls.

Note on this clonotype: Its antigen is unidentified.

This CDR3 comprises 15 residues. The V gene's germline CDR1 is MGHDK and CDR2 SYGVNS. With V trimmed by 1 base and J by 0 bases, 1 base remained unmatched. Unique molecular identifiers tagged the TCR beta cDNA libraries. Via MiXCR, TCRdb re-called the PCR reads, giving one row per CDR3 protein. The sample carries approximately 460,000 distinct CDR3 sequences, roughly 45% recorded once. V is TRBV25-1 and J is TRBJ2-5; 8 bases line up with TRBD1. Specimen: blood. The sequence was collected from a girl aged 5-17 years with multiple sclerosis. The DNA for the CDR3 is TGTGCCAGCAGTGAATGGACAGGGTACCAAGAGACCCAGTACTTC. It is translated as CASSEWTGYQETQYF.